The 24 T cell receptor beta chains listed next were all sequenced from one sample in a study of blood T cell repertoires in COVID-19. Method: immunoSEQ multiplex PCR; TCRdb's copy keeps in-frame clones and lacks some. Of hundreds of thousands of clones listed, over 80% are singletons. The sample consisted of PBMCs or T cells enriched from blood (not recorded which). Receptors were obtained from a young woman who had recovered from COVID-19.

Comment on this clone: Mismatch with germline at one junction end may stem from a read error. This chain's CDR3 is CASSLPGNIEAFF. The CDR3 nucleotides are TGTGCCAGCAGCTTACCCGGGAACATTGAAGCTTTCTTT. The chain employs TRBV7-9 and TRBJ1-1; D is uncertain. The CDR3 sequence is 13 residues long. Germline V lookup: CDR1 SEHNR, CDR2 FQNEAQ (reference sequence).

This clone was detected only a few times. This chain links TRBV19 with TRBJ2-2; TRBD1 aligns across 9 bases. Trimming at V came to 5 bases and at J to 6 bases, leaving 4 bases not matched to a gene. Germline assignment: CDR1 LNHDA and CDR2 SQIVND (reference sequence). This CDR3 contains 14 residues. The CDR3: CASSRGQGPGELFF. CDR3 in DNA: TGTGCCAGTAGTCGAGGACAGGGGCCCGGGGAGCTGTTTTTT.

The chain is built from TRBV6-5 and TRBJ1-5, with 12 nucleotides matching TRBD1. Unmatched junction bases numbered 3, after V lost 5 bases and J lost 7 bases. Germline V gene sequence: CDR1 MNHEY, CDR2 SVGAGI. This CDR3 has 14 residues. The CDR3 DNA reads as TGTGCCAGCAGTCCCGGGACAGGGGGCCAGCCCCAGCATTTT. Encoded protein: CASSPGTGGQPQHF.

The chain employs TRBV9 and TRBJ1-2; TRBD1 is a possible D gene (6 bases). Germline V CDR1 and CDR2: SGDLS, YYNGEE. V lost 3 bases to trimming and J lost 0 bases, with 15 bases between them. This CDR3 is 16 amino acids long. DNA of the CDR3: TGTGCCAGCAGCGGAGTCGAGACAGGCTCTAACTATGGCTACACCTTC. Encoded protein: CASSGVETGSNYGYTF.

The chain links TRBV7-2 to TRBJ2-3; TRBD2 matches 8 bases. Germline loops: CDR1 SGHTA, CDR2 FQGNSA. This CDR3 spans 16 amino acids. V lost 2 bases, J lost 1 base, and 5 bases stayed unmatched. The CDR3 is CASSLSGRGGTDTQYF. The CDR3 region has the DNA TGTGCCAGCAGCTTATCTGGGCGGGGGGGCACAGATACGCAGTATTTT.

This clone was seen only once. This rearrangement joins TRBV12-3 or TRBV12-4 to TRBJ1-4; D is undetermined. V was pared by 6 bases and J by 7 bases, with 12 bases between. This CDR3 comprises 13 residues. The CDR3 is CASSLGLFEKLFF. The CDR3 DNA reads as TGTGCCAGCAGCCTCGGACTGTTTGAAAAACTGTTTTTT.

A single count supports this clone. The CDR3 spells CASSQDTGSQGAFF. The CDR3 nucleotides are TGCGCCAGCAGCCAAGATACAGGCAGTCAAGGAGCTTTCTTT. This chain links TRBV4-3 with TRBJ1-1; possibly TRBD1 for D (5 bases). The CDR3 has 14 residues. CDR1 is LGHNA, CDR2 YSLEER, per germline. Trimming pared 0 bases from V and 10 bases from J, leaving 15 bases between.

This sequence joins TRBV6-5 and TRBJ2-5, with a weak D call TRBD2 (5 bases). CDR3 length: 12 amino acids. Trimming cost V 8 bases and J 3 bases, with 10 bases left between them. CDR1 is MNHEY, CDR2 SVGAGI, per germline. CDR3 in amino acids: CASYSVEETQYF. CDR3 DNA sequence: TGTGCCAGCTATAGCGTCGAAGAGACCCAGTACTTC.

J is TRBJ2-7 and V is TRBV6-5; 8 nucleotides match TRBD1. The V gene's germline CDR1 is MNHEY and CDR2 SVGAGI. The CDR3 is 14 residues long. V lost 5 bases and J lost 4; bases outside the gene matches: 7. CDR3 residues: CASSNPGGGYEQYF. The CDR3 DNA is TGTGCCAGCAGTAATCCAGGGGGCGGGTACGAGCAGTACTTC.

J is TRBJ2-7 and V is TRBV5-1; 10 positions agree with TRBD1. J lost 6 bases, V lost 2 bases, and 17 bases had no gene match. Looked up from germline, CDR1 is SGHRS and CDR2 is YFSETQ. This CDR3 comprises 18 residues. This CDR3 is CASSFNARDRGFLGEQYF. The CDR3 bases are TGCGCCAGCAGCTTCAATGCCCGGGACAGGGGTTTTTTGGGCGAGCAGTACTTC.

The chain recombines TRBV7-9 with TRBJ2-5, with D maybe TRBD1 (5 bases). This CDR3 has 15 amino acids. V lost 2 bases and J lost 5, with 15 bases in between. The germline V gene has CDR1 SEHNR and CDR2 FQNEAQ (reference sequence). CDR3 DNA sequence: TGTGCCAGCAGCTTATACGCCAGGGAAATCGAGACCCAGTACTTC. Its protein product is CASSLYAREIETQYF. The whole variable domain, remainder taken from reference TRBV7-9 and TRBJ2-5, is DTGVSQNPRHKITKRGQNVTFRCDPISEHNRLYWYRQTLGQGPEFLTYFQNEAQLEKSRLLSDRFSAERPKGSFSTLEIQRTEQGDSAMYLCASSLYAREIETQYFGPGTRLLVL.

This chain uses TRBV4-3 with TRBJ1-5; D is uncertain. Germline CDR1 and CDR2: LGHNA and YSLEER. With 4 bases removed from V and 5 bases from J, the gap between germline ends came to 9 bases. This CDR3 region has 13 residues. The CDR3 here is CASSPARHQPQHF. CDR3 nucleotides: TGCGCCAGCAGCCCTGCCAGGCATCAGCCCCAGCATTTT.

This rearrangement joins TRBV6-5 to TRBJ2-5; TRBD1 matches at 9 bases. Germline V gene sequence: CDR1 MNHEY, CDR2 SVGAGI. The CDR3 contains 14 residues. With V trimmed by 5 bases and J by 2 bases, 3 bases remained unmatched. The CDR3 loop reads CASSKDRGQETQYF. CDR3 nucleotide sequence: TGTGCCAGCAGTAAGGACAGGGGTCAAGAGACCCAGTACTTC.

The chain recombines TRBV14 with TRBJ2-1; perhaps TRBD1 as D (6 bases). The V end was cut by 8 bases, the J end by 4 bases, with 15 bases between. The CDR3 covers 14 residues. CDR1 is SGHDN, CDR2 FVKESK, per germline. This CDR3 reads CASGRQGPYNEQFF. DNA for the CDR3: TGTGCCAGCGGTCGGCAGGGGCCATACAATGAGCAGTTCTTC.

V gene TRBV5-6 combines with J gene TRBJ1-3; D gene uncertain. Germline values: CDR1 SGHDT, CDR2 YYEEEE. The CDR3 has 16 amino acids. The V and J ends lost 0 bases and 0 bases respectively, with 10 bases between them. CDR3: CASSLGRSYSGNTIYF. CDR3 DNA sequence: TGTGCCAGCAGCTTGGGCCGTTCCTACTCTGGAAACACCATATATTTT. Drawing the rest from reference TRBV5-6 and TRBJ1-3, the complete variable domain is DAGVTQSPTHLIKTRGQQVTLRCSPKSGHDTVSWYQQALGQGPQFIFQYYEEEERQRGNFPDRFSGHQFPNYSSELNVNALLLGDSALYLCASSLGRSYSGNTIYFGEGSWLTVV.

This sequence joins TRBV9 and TRBJ1-4; unclear D gene. Trimming stripped 2 bases from V and 6 bases from J, with 17 bases between. CDR1 is SGDLS, CDR2 YYNGEE, per germline. The CDR3 is 16 residues long. The CDR3: CASSVRDLAADEKLFF. CDR3 in DNA: TGTGCCAGCAGCGTTCGCGACTTAGCAGCTGATGAAAAACTGTTTTTT.

The DNA of the CDR3 is TGTGCCAGCAGCTTGGAAGGGGGCGGCAATCAGCCCCAGCATTTT. Translated, it gives CASSLEGGGNQPQHF. The genes are TRBV5-6 and TRBJ1-5; 7 nucleotides line up with TRBD1. This CDR3 is built from 15 residues. Germline V lookup: CDR1 SGHDT, CDR2 YYEEEE. V trimming: 0 bases; J trimming: 2 bases; junction bases outside the gene matches: 2.

The CDR3 sequence: CASSLDRGEGTQVAYEQYF. In nucleotides, the CDR3 is TGTGCCAGCAGCTTAGATCGAGGGGAAGGGACACAGGTCGCCTACGAGCAGTACTTC. This chain links TRBV11-2 with TRBJ2-7, with D tentatively TRBD1 (6 bases). V was pared by 0 bases and J by 2 bases, with 23 bases between. CDR3 length: 19 amino acids. CDR1 is SGHAT, CDR2 FQNNGV, per germline.

This sequence joins TRBV19 and TRBJ1-1, with TRBD1 matching over 8 bases. Germline loops: CDR1 LNHDA, CDR2 SQIVND (reference sequence). Trimming cost V 7 bases and J 4 bases; bases outside gene matches: 8. This CDR3 has 14 residues. The DNA for the CDR3 is TGTGCCAGTATGGGCAGGGGGCTGGTCACTGAAGCTTTCTTT. Translating gives CASMGRGLVTEAFF.

The chain recombines TRBV13 with TRBJ1-2; D unclear. This CDR3 is built from 14 residues. The germline CDR1 and CDR2 sequences are PRHDT and FYEKMQ (reference sequence). The V end lost 1 base, the J end lost 4 bases, and 10 bases lay between the germline ends. Here the CDR3 reads CASSLAQRTYGYTF. The CDR3 region has the DNA TGTGCCAGCAGCTTAGCACAGCGGACCTATGGCTACACCTTC.

This clone was detected once. The chain uses TRBV28 and TRBJ1-6; no clear D. The CDR3 length is 11 residues. With 1 base removed from V and 16 bases from J, the gap between germline ends came to 8 bases. CDR1 and CDR2 from the germline V gene are MDHEN and SYDVKM. The CDR3: CASSLSFRLHF. Here the CDR3 DNA reads TGTGCCAGCAGTTTATCTTTCCGGCTCCACTTT.

The genes are TRBV6-5 and TRBJ2-1, with TRBD1 matching 9 bases. The CDR3 spans 15 residues. The germline CDR1 and CDR2 sequences are MNHEY and SVGAGI. With V trimmed by 6 bases and J by 7 bases, 10 bases remained unmatched. CDR3 residues: CASRVDRGRSNEQFF. CDR3 nucleotide sequence: TGTGCCAGCAGGGTGGACAGGGGCCGGTCGAATGAGCAGTTCTTC.

The chain recombines TRBV18 with TRBJ2-1; 8 bases are shared with TRBD2. From germline, CDR1 is KGHSH and CDR2 LQKENI. The CDR3 has 13 amino acids. Unmatched junction bases numbered 2, after V lost 5 bases and J lost 5 bases. The CDR3 spells CASSTSGNNEQFF. As DNA, the CDR3 is TGTGCCAGCTCAACTAGCGGTAACAATGAGCAGTTCTTC.

This chain joins TRBV28 and TRBJ2-4, with 7 bases matching TRBD2. The CDR3 covers 15 residues. The germline V gene encodes CDR1 MDHEN and CDR2 SYDVKM. The V gene end was trimmed by 4 bases and the J gene end by 6 bases; junction bases not matched to a gene: 9. Written as DNA, the CDR3 is TGTGCCAGCAGTTCGCCGTTAGCGGGCGTAAACATTCAGTACTTC. Protein: CASSSPLAGVNIQYF.